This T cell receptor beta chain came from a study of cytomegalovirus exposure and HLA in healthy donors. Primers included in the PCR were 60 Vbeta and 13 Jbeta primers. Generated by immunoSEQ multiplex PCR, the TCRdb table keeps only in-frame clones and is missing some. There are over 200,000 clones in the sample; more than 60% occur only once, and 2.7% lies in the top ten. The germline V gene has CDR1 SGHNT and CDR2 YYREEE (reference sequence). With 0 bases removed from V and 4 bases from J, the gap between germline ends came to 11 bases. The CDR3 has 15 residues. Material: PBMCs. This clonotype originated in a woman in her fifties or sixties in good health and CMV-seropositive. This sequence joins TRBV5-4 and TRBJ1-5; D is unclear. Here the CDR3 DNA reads TGTGCCAGCAGCTTGGGGCCACCGCAGAATCAGCCCCAGCATTTT. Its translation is CASSLGPPQNQPQHF.